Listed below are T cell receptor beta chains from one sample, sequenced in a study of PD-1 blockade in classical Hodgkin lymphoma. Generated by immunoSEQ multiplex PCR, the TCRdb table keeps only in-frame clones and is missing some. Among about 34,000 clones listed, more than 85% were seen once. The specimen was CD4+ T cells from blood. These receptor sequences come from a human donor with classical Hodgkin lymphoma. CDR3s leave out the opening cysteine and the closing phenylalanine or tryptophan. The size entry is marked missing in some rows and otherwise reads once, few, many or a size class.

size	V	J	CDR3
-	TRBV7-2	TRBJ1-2	ASSFRLMGGYT
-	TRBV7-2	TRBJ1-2	ASSRGQRASGYT
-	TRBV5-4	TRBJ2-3	ASSKGLGDTDTQY
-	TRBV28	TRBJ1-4	ASSPSTTNEKLF
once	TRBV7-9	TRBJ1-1	ASSLGQEWRNTEAF
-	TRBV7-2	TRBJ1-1	ASSSYNTEAF
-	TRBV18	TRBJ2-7	ASSPNGQGYEQY
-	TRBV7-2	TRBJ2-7	ASSRGVGGHGEQY
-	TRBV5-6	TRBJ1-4	ASIPRDRGPTTNEKLF
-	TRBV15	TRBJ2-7	ATSMGQPWEQY
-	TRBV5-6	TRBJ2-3	ASSFWGGTRRTDTQY
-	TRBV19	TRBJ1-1	ASHPGQGPNTEAF
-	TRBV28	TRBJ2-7	ASSPRTGPLYEQY
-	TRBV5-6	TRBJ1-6	ASSLRRTLVSPLH
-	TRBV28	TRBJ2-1	ASRVGGGNEQF
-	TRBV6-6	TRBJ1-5	ASSKQGPSQPQH
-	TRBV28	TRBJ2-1	ASSGADEQF
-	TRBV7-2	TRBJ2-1	ASSPDRDLNEQF
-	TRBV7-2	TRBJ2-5	ASSLVWTQETQY
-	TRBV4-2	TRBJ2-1	ASSPALARGTYNEQF
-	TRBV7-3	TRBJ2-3	ASSLNPSGVTDTQY
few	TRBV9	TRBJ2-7	ASSVGGGNSYEQY
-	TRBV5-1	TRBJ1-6	ASSLAWGGMNSPLH
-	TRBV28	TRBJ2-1	ASRKNYNEQF
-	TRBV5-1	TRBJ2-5	ASSLGGQGYETQY
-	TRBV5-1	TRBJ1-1	ASSLEGSNTEAF
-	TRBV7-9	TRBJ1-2	ASSPRDRGYGYT